There are a few counts of the clone carrying this T cell receptor beta chain. Antigen: not known. This sample stems from a study of CD8 T cells in ankylosing spondylitis. TCRdb re-called the 5' RACE reads through MiXCR, storing one row per CDR3 protein. The table lists approximately 400,000 distinct CDR3 sequences, 25% to 30% of them singletons. CDR3 length: 15 residues. The V segment lost 3 bases and the J segment 1 base; nucleotides outside the gene matches: 6. Germline loops: CDR1 SGHRS, CDR2 YFSETQ. Regarding the study as a whole: Characteristic, it appeared, of ankylosing spondylitis blood was a TCR beta motif of several highly homologous variants. Previously reported in reactive arthritis synovial fluid and blood were some of the motif variants. In ankylosing spondylitis patients, matched synovial fluid reportedly showed significant enrichment of disease-linked clones.

The sequence was obtained from a male donor with ankylosing spondylitis. The gene calls are TRBV5-1 and TRBJ2-5; 7 bases line up with TRBD2. Sequenced sample: blood, either unsorted or a sorted T cell fraction (not recorded which). CDR3 loop: CASSSPGGSQETQYF. The CDR3 DNA sequence: TGCGCCAGCAGCTCCCCAGGCGGGAGCCAAGAGACCCAGTACTTC.